These T cell receptor beta chains were read from a single sample in a study of metastatic and nonmetastatic thyroid tumors. TCRdb re-clonotyped the PCR reads through MiXCR. The table has about 20,000 clones, roughly 23% seen once. Sequencing was carried out using adjacent normal tissue. These receptors were taken from a female donor with papillary thyroid cancer or a benign thyroid nodule (not recorded which). Some clones in this sample may be carry-over from other donors' samples. Each CDR3 is given with its conserved first and last residue. A D gene is named only where the DNA matches it firmly. Only some rows state a clone size, as once, few, many or a class for expanded clones.

TRBD1	TRBV6-1	TRBJ1-2	15	few	TGTGCCAGCAGTGAAGCGGGACAGGGTCGGTATGGCTACACCTTC	CASSEAGQGRYGYTF
TRBD2	TRBV11-3	TRBJ2-1	16	medium-sized	TGTGCCAGCAGCTCCTATAGCGGGAGCGTTAAGGATGAGCAGTTCTTC	CASSSYSGSVKDEQFF
NA	TRBV6-1	TRBJ1-3	16	few	TGTGCCAGCAGTGACCCCAGGGGTATGGCTGGAAACACCATATATTTT	CASSDPRGMAGNTIYF
NA	TRBV20-1	TRBJ2-4	13	NA	TGCAGTGCTAGGGGTACAGGCAAAAACATTCAGTACTTC	CSARGTGKNIQYF
TRBD1	TRBV27	TRBJ1-4	15	NA	TGTGCCCGCAGATTAAGGACAGGAACTAATGAAAAACTGTTATTT	CARRLRTGTNEKLLF
TRBD2	TRBV12-3/TRBV12-4	TRBJ2-2	17	NA	TGTGCCAGCAGTTTAAATGGTGCTAGCGGGAACACCGGGGAGCTGTTTTTT	CASSLNGASGNTGELFF
NA	TRBV19	TRBJ1-1	14	few	TGTGCCAGTAGCACTTATACGGGGGGCACTGAAGCTTTCTTT	CASSTYTGGTEAFF
TRBD1	TRBV5-1	TRBJ1-1	15	NA	TGCGCCAGCAGCTTCCGGGACAGGGCTAACACTGAAGCTTTCTTT	CASSFRDRANTEAFF
TRBD1	TRBV12-3/TRBV12-4	TRBJ2-7	14	NA	TGTGCCAGCAGTTTAAGGGACAGGGGCTACGAGCAGTACTTC	CASSLRDRGYEQYF
NA	TRBV28	TRBJ2-7	14	NA	TGTGCCAGCAGTTTAGGAGGGACCCCATACGAGCAGTACTTC	CASSLGGTPYEQYF
NA	TRBV7-8	TRBJ2-3	13	few	TGTGCCAGCAGCTTGCAGGGACCAGATACGCAGTATTTT	CASSLQGPDTQYF
TRBD2	TRBV12-3/TRBV12-4	TRBJ2-1	14	few	TGTGCCAGCAACTTCCGGGGCGGGAGGCATGAGCAGTTCTTC	CASNFRGGRHEQFF
NA	TRBV30	TRBJ2-7	12	NA	TGTGCCTGGAGTAGTACTACCGGCGAGCAGTACTTC	CAWSSTTGEQYF
NA	TRBV27	TRBJ2-5	14	NA	TGTGCCAGCAGTTTCGGCAGGGGTAAAGAGACCCAGTACTTC	CASSFGRGKETQYF
NA	TRBV6-6	TRBJ1-2	17	NA	TGTGCCAGCAGTTACTCGACCATCGGGACCCACAGAGGTGGCTACACCTTC	CASSYSTIGTHRGGYTF
TRBD2	TRBV7-7	TRBJ2-3	14	NA	TGTGCTAGCAGCCAGACTAGCGGTGGTGATACGCAGTATTTT	CASSQTSGGDTQYF
NA	TRBV28	TRBJ2-1	17	medium-sized	TGTGCCAGCAGTGATTTAGTCGGGGGTACTCGGTACAATGAGCAGTTCTTC	CASSDLVGGTRYNEQFF
NA	TRBV7-3	TRBJ2-2	15	once	TGTGCCAGCAGCTTAACGTCGACGTATGGCGGGGAGCTGTTTTTT	CASSLTSTYGGELFF
NA	TRBV20-1	TRBJ1-6	14	NA	TGCAGTGCTAGAGTTCACCGGGAGGTCTCACCCCTCCACTTT	CSARVHREVSPLHF
TRBD1	TRBV4-1	TRBJ1-2	14	many	TGCGCCAGCAGCCAAGAGGACAGGCTCTATGGCTACACCTTC	CASSQEDRLYGYTF
TRBD1	TRBV11-2	TRBJ2-7	15	NA	TGTGCCAGCAGCTTCCGGGACAGTCTCTCCTACGAGCAGTACTTC	CASSFRDSLSYEQYF
NA	TRBV7-9	TRBJ2-1	14	medium-sized	TGTGCCAGCAGCTTAGGATTTGGACACAATGAGCAGTTCTTC	CASSLGFGHNEQFF
NA	TRBV7-3	TRBJ2-3	13	NA	TGTGCCAGCAGCACCGCCGCCACAGATACGCAGTATTTT	CASSTAATDTQYF
NA	TRBV12-3/TRBV12-4	TRBJ2-2	14	few	TGTGTCAGCAGTTTAACTGCGAACACCTTGGAGCTGTTTTTT	CVSSLTANTLELFF
NA	TRBV4-1	TRBJ2-5	15	few	TGCGCCAGCAGCCAAGATCCCCAGATGGAGGTGGCCCAGTACTTC	CASSQDPQMEVAQYF
NA	TRBV27	TRBJ1-6	15	few	TGTGTCAGCAGTTCTGATTTTAGCAAGCGATCACCCCTCCACTTT	CVSSSDFSKRSPLHF
NA	TRBV19	TRBJ2-1	15	many	TGTGCCAGTAGTATTGGGGATTACGTCCAGAATGAGCAGTTCTTC	CASSIGDYVQNEQFF
NA	TRBV7-7	TRBJ1-1	12	NA	TGTGCTAGCAGCTTGACGGGTCCGAGAACTTTCTTT	CASSLTGPRTFF
NA	TRBV9	TRBJ2-3	15	many	TGTGCCAGCAGCGTAGGACAAATTAGCACAGATACGCAGTATTTT	CASSVGQISTDTQYF
TRBD2	TRBV5-6	TRBJ2-1	16	few	TGTGCCAGCAGCCGAAGACTAGCGGGTTCCTACAATGAGCAGTTCTTC	CASSRRLAGSYNEQFF
NA	TRBV24-1	TRBJ2-3	13	few	TGTGCCACCGGGCGGGGTACGGGGGATACGCAGTATTTT	CATGRGTGDTQYF
TRBD1	TRBV11-1	TRBJ2-7	15	many	TGTGCCAGCAGCCTAGAGGACAGGTTGTCCTACGAGCAGTACTTC	CASSLEDRLSYEQYF
NA	TRBV9	TRBJ2-7	13	NA	TGTGCCAGCAGCGTAGAGTGGGGCTACGAGCAGTACTTC	CASSVEWGYEQYF
NA	TRBV9	TRBJ2-3	14	many	TGTGCCAGCAGCGTTGCGGATAGCACAGATACGCAGTATTTT	CASSVADSTDTQYF
NA	TRBV27	TRBJ1-1	13	NA	TGTGCCAGCAGTGTCTACAGGGCCCCTGAAGCTTTCTTT	CASSVYRAPEAFF
NA	TRBV7-9	TRBJ2-2	13	NA	TGTGCCAGCAGCTCTAGGGTAGCCGTGGATCTGTTTTTT	CASSSRVAVDLFF
NA	TRBV7-9	TRBJ1-2	13	NA	TGTGCCAGCAGCGGACAGTTAGACTATGGCTACACCTTC	CASSGQLDYGYTF
NA	TRBV5-1	TRBJ1-1	13	NA	TGCGCCAGCAGCTTGAGGGGGAACACTGAAGCTTTCTTT	CASSLRGNTEAFF
NA	TRBV28	TRBJ2-5	14	NA	TGTGCCAGCACCCACCATGGGGGGTCGGAGACCCAGTACTTC	CASTHHGGSETQYF
NA	TRBV12-3/TRBV12-4	TRBJ2-1	12	medium-sized	TGTGCCAGCAGTTTAGGATGGCAGGAGCAGTTCTTC	CASSLGWQEQFF
NA	TRBV19	TRBJ1-6	13	many	TGTGCCAGTAGGAGGCACGGGGATTCACCCCTCCACTTT	CASRRHGDSPLHF
NA	TRBV5-1	TRBJ1-2	17	medium-sized	TGCGCCAGCAGCTTGGCCGGGCAGCGAGTTGGGTACTACGGCTACACCTTC	CASSLAGQRVGYYGYTF
TRBD1	TRBV6-2/TRBV6-3	TRBJ1-6	15	NA	TGTGCCAGCAGTTACGCAGGGGGCCAGAATTCACCCCTCCACTTT	CASSYAGGQNSPLHF
TRBD1	TRBV19	TRBJ1-5	17	medium-sized	TGTGCCAGTAGGACCGGGACAGGGTGGGATAGCAATCAGCCCCAGCATTTT	CASRTGTGWDSNQPQHF
NA	TRBV7-8	TRBJ2-7	15	NA	TGTGCCAGCAGCCCCGTCGGGGAGGAGCTAGGGGAGCAGTACTTC	CASSPVGEELGEQYF
TRBD1	TRBV6-2/TRBV6-3	TRBJ2-5	16	NA	TGTGCCAGCAGTTACTCCGGGACAGGAGCACAAGAGACCCAGTACTTC	CASSYSGTGAQETQYF
NA	TRBV18	TRBJ1-2	15	NA	TGTGCCAGCTCGTGGGACCGGGACGGTAACTATGGCTACACCTTC	CASSWDRDGNYGYTF